What follows describes a single TCR beta chain. The germline V and J ends were trimmed by 3 bases and 6 bases, with 14 bases remaining between them. The CDR3 is 13 residues long. Germline CDR1 DFQATT, CDR2 SNEGSKA (reference sequence). TCRdb re-called the RT-PCR reads through MiXCR, storing one row per CDR3 protein. In the table there are about a million distinct CDR3 sequences, approximately 19% of which are singletons. The sample originates from a study of patients and donors after allogeneic stem cell transplantation. The V call is TRBV20-1, the J call TRBJ1-2; D is perhaps TRBD1 (6 bases). The sequence derives from a human donor who was either an allogeneic HSCT recipient or a stem cell or donor lymphocyte infusion donor (not recorded which). It is not recorded whose cells these are; they may come from a transplant donor. The material sequenced was blood, either unsorted or a sorted T cell fraction (not recorded which). The CDR3 is CSARARGRHGYTF. In DNA, the CDR3 is TGCAGTGCTAGGGCCAGGGGCCGTCATGGCTACACCTTC.